This entry lists 28 T cell receptor beta chains sequenced from one sample in a study of blood T cell repertoires in COVID-19. Assay: immunoSEQ multiplex PCR; the TCRdb copy retains only in-frame clones and omits some. The sample includes under 250,000 clones, around 90% of them seen just once. Material: peripheral blood. The receptors come from a man in his late teens or twenties with active or convalescent COVID-19.

V gene TRBV28 combines with J gene TRBJ2-7; no definite D call. V was shortened by 5 bases and J by 4 bases, with 6 bases between the two germline ends. This CDR3 is built from 11 residues. Germline V gene data show CDR1 as MDHEN and CDR2 as SYDVKM. CDR3 amino acids: CASSHGYEQYF. DNA of the CDR3: TGTGCCAGCAGTCACGGTTACGAGCAGTACTTC.

The V and J genes are TRBV6-1 and TRBJ1-2; 8 nucleotides match TRBD1. CDR1 and CDR2 from the germline V gene are MNHNS and SASEGT. Trimming at V came to 5 bases and at J to 8 bases, leaving 7 bases not matched to a gene. The CDR3 is 13 residues long. CDR3: CASSKGQGRGYTF. The DNA for the CDR3 is TGTGCCAGCAGTAAAGGACAGGGTCGGGGCTACACCTTC.

V usage is TRBV3-1 (or the pseudogene TRBV3-2) and J usage is TRBJ2-5, with D possibly TRBD2 on 5 matching bases. V lost 1 base, J lost 0 bases, and 12 bases lay in between. This CDR3 is 16 amino acids long. CDR1 LGHDT and CDR2 YNNKEL come from the germline V gene (reference sequence). CDR3 protein: CASSQGTASNQETQYF. The CDR3 DNA sequence: TGTGCCAGCAGCCAAGGGACTGCCTCGAACCAAGAGACCCAGTACTTC.

V is TRBV7-2 and J is TRBJ2-7; 7 bases are shared with TRBD1. Trimming at V came to 4 bases and at J to 2 bases, leaving 5 bases not matched to a gene. Germline V CDR1 and CDR2: SGHTA, FQGNSA. The CDR3 has 14 residues. In DNA, the CDR3 is TGTGCCAGCAGCTGGGACAGCCAAACCTACGAGCAGTACTTC. It encodes CASSWDSQTYEQYF.

CDR3 bases: TGTGCCAGCAGCTTTGACAGGGGCACTGAAGCTTTCTTT. It codes for CASSFDRGTEAFF. The chain carries TRBV7-8 and TRBJ1-1; 8 positions match TRBD1. This CDR3 comprises 13 residues. The germline gives CDR1 SGHVS, CDR2 FQNEAQ. The junction had 1 base not matched to a gene; V was cut back by 3 bases and J by 4 bases.

This chain links TRBV19 with TRBJ1-2, with D perhaps matching TRBD1 (5 bases). The CDR3 is 14 residues long. The germline V gene encodes CDR1 LNHDA and CDR2 SQIVND (reference sequence). The ends were cut back, 3 bases at V and 1 base at J, with 9 bases in the middle. CDR3 in amino acids: CASSMAQDNYGYTF. In DNA form, the CDR3 reads TGTGCCAGTAGTATGGCACAGGATAACTATGGCTACACCTTC.

This sequence joins TRBV7-2 and TRBJ1-2, with D tentatively TRBD1 (6 bases). Per the germline V gene, CDR1 is SGHTA and CDR2 is FQGNSA. There are 13 residues in the CDR3. V lost 5 bases and J 6 bases, leaving 13 bases between the germline ends. CDR3 in DNA: TGTGCCAGCAGCCCAGTCAGGGGCGATGGCTACACCTTC. This encodes CASSPVRGDGYTF.

This sequence joins TRBV28 and TRBJ2-1; possible D gene TRBD2, 7 bases. CDR1 is MDHEN and CDR2 is SYDVKM in the germline V gene. The CDR3 has 16 residues. The germline V and J ends were trimmed by 4 bases and 0 bases, with 13 bases remaining between them. In DNA form, the CDR3 reads TGTGCCAGCAGTTCCCTAGCGGACAGCTCCTACAATGAGCAGTTCTTC. Translating gives CASSSLADSSYNEQFF.

The gene calls are TRBV18 and TRBJ2-5; 7 nucleotides line up with TRBD2. This CDR3 is built from 12 residues. The germline CDR1 and CDR2 sequences are KGHSH and LQKENI. V dropped 6 bases and J dropped 4; count of bases not matched to a gene: 2. This chain's CDR3 is CASSGLGETQYF. The CDR3 DNA reads as TGTGCCAGCTCCGGACTAGGAGAGACCCAGTACTTC.

The chain carries TRBV13 and TRBJ1-4; D is undetermined. CDR1 is PRHDT and CDR2 is FYEKMQ in the germline V gene (reference sequence). V was cut by 10 bases and J by 4 bases, with 13 bases left in between. The length of the CDR3 is 13 residues. CDR3 protein: CATRRTGNEKLFF. DNA of the CDR3: TGTGCCACGCGCCGCACGGGTAATGAAAAACTGTTTTTT.

The rearrangement uses TRBV7-9 and TRBJ1-3; D not certain. Germline CDR1 reads SEHNR; CDR2 reads FQNEAQ (reference sequence). Deletions cut 0 bases from V and 4 bases from J, with 7 bases between. This CDR3 contains 14 residues. The DNA for the CDR3 is TGTGCCAGCAGCTTAGCGGGCGGGGGAAACACCATATATTTT. It codes for CASSLAGGGNTIYF.

V and J are TRBV4-3 and TRBJ1-2; 7 nucleotides agree with TRBD1. The length of the CDR3 is 15 residues. The V and J ends lost 2 bases and 4 bases, in that order; junction bases with no gene match: 7. Germline values: CDR1 LGHNA, CDR2 YSLEER. The CDR3 nucleotides read TGCGCCAGCAGCCAACTAATGACAGGGATCTATGGCTACACCTTC. Protein: CASSQLMTGIYGYTF.

This clone was picked up a small number of times. The rearrangement links TRBV5-1 to TRBJ2-7; 7 bases agree with TRBD2. V lost 0 bases and J lost 3; bases outside the gene matches: 6. The CDR3 extends over 15 amino acids. Per the germline V gene, CDR1 is SGHRS and CDR2 is YFSETQ. CDR3 coding DNA: TGCGCCAGCAGCTTGGGCTCTAGCGGATTCTACGAGCAGTACTTC. This codes for CASSLGSSGFYEQYF.

The V call is TRBV11-2, the J call TRBJ1-6, with D perhaps matching TRBD1 (6 bases). This CDR3 contains 14 residues. Germline V lookup: CDR1 SGHAT, CDR2 FQNNGV. Trimming removed 0 bases at V and 12 bases at J, with 12 bases between. DNA for the CDR3: TGTGCCAGCAGCTTAGACCCAGGGGAGGGACCCCTCCACTTT. The encoded protein is CASSLDPGEGPLHF.

The rearrangement joins TRBV15 to TRBJ2-7, with D hard to call. V lost 0 bases, J lost 0 bases, and 6 bases lay in between. The CDR3 spans 14 residues. The germline V gene encodes CDR1 LNHNV and CDR2 YYDKDF (reference sequence). This chain's CDR3 is CATSREASSYEQYF. For the CDR3, the DNA is TGTGCCACCAGCAGAGAGGCCAGCTCCTACGAGCAGTACTTC. The whole variable domain, filled in from reference TRBV15 and TRBJ2-7, reads DAMVIQNPRYQVTQFGKPVTLSCSQTLNHNVMYWYQQKSSQAPKLLFHYYDKDFNNEADTPDNFQSRRPNTSFCFLDIRSPGLGDTAMYLCATSREASSYEQYFGPGTRLTVT.

This chain joins TRBV28 and TRBJ1-4; D is unresolved. This CDR3 contains 11 residues. Trimming cost V 5 bases and J 7 bases, with 5 bases left between them. Germline CDR1 and CDR2: MDHEN and SYDVKM. DNA of the CDR3: TGTGCCAGCAGTAATAGTGAAAAACTGTTTTTT. Its translation: CASSNSEKLFF.

CDR3: CASSYNGYTF. CDR3 bases: TGTGCCAGCAGTTACAACGGCTACACCTTC. The chain links TRBV12-3 or TRBV12-4 to TRBJ1-2; D uncertain. V dropped 4 bases and J dropped 8 bases, with 5 bases sitting between them. The CDR3 runs 10 residues.

V is TRBV27 and J is TRBJ2-2; D is unresolved. The CDR3 spans 15 residues. With 7 bases removed from V and 6 bases from J, the gap between germline ends came to 18 bases. CDR1 is MNHEY, CDR2 SMNVEV, per germline (reference sequence). The CDR3 region is CASTPNGLGPGELFF. The DNA for the CDR3 is TGTGCCAGCACTCCCAACGGGTTAGGTCCCGGGGAGCTGTTTTTT.

The rearrangement links TRBV7-6 to TRBJ2-3; the match to TRBD2 covers 11 bases. The CDR3 is made up of 15 amino acids. Unmatched junction bases numbered 10, after V lost 8 bases and J lost 6 bases. CDR1 and CDR2 from the germline V gene are SGHVS and FNYEAQ. The CDR3: CASLSLAGVPDTQYF. CDR3 bases: TGTGCCAGCCTCTCACTAGCGGGAGTGCCCGATACGCAGTATTTT.

The chain couples TRBV7-2 to TRBJ2-5; D is possibly TRBD2 (6 bases). This CDR3 has 13 amino acids. Trimming cost V 5 bases and J 6 bases, with 13 bases left between them. Germline CDR1 is SGHTA and CDR2 is FQGNSA. The CDR3 reads CASSPTSIQTQYF. Written as DNA, the CDR3 is TGTGCCAGCAGCCCGACTAGTATTCAGACCCAGTACTTC. Based on the CDR3 plus reference TRBV7-2 and TRBJ2-5, the full variable domain is GAGVSQSPSNKVTEKGKDVELRCDPISGHTALYWYRQSLGQGLEFLIYFQGNSAPDKSGLPSDRFSAERTGGSVSTLTIQRTQQEDSAVYLCASSPTSIQTQYFGPGTRLLVL.

V gene TRBV30 combines with J gene TRBJ1-2; TRBD1 is a possible D gene (5 bases). Germline CDR1 GTSNPN, CDR2 SVGIG (reference sequence). This CDR3 spans 13 amino acids. The V end was cut by 1 base, the J end by 2 bases, with 8 bases between. DNA of the CDR3: TGTGCCTGGAGTGATACAGGCAACTATGGCTACACCTTC. Translated: CAWSDTGNYGYTF.

This clone showed up just once. The chain carries TRBV9 and TRBJ2-2; TRBD1 matches at 10 bases. V shed 4 bases, J shed 5 bases, and the junction held 5 bases outside the gene matches. CDR1 is SGDLS and CDR2 is YYNGEE in the germline V gene. CDR3 size: 15 residues. The CDR3 region is CASSTRQGATGELFF. The CDR3 bases are TGTGCCAGCAGCACCCGACAGGGGGCAACCGGGGAGCTGTTTTTT.

The chain is built from TRBV4-3 and TRBJ2-1, with D uncertain. This CDR3 is built from 16 residues. Looked up from germline, CDR1 is LGHNA and CDR2 is YSLEER. V dropped 1 base and J dropped 0 bases, with 10 bases sitting between them. The CDR3, as DNA: TGCGCCAGCAGCCAAGTATTACCGAGCTCCTACAATGAGCAGTTCTTC. Translation: CASSQVLPSSYNEQFF.

The chain employs TRBV10-3 and TRBJ1-4; the match to TRBD1 covers 7 bases. Germline V gene data show CDR1 as ENHRY and CDR2 as SYGVKD. The CDR3 runs 13 residues. Losses at the gene ends were 6 bases for V and 8 bases for J; bases not matched to a gene: 6. The CDR3 spells CAISRGVREKLFF. The DNA for the CDR3 is TGTGCCATCAGCAGGGGGGTAAGGGAAAAACTGTTTTTT.

This clone is a singleton in its sample. A junction end diverges from the germline sequence, so it may reflect a read error. The chain recombines TRBV6-6 with TRBJ1-4, with D perhaps TRBD1 (5 bases). The CDR3 totals 9 residues. Germline V CDR1 and CDR2: MNHNY, SVGAGI (reference sequence). CDR3: CAHTGRQCF. The CDR3 DNA follows: TGTGCCCACACAGGACGGCAATGTTTT.

The V call is TRBV28, the J call TRBJ2-7; unclear D gene. The CDR3 has 13 residues. The ends were cut back, 10 bases at V and 2 bases at J, with 15 bases in the middle. Germline assignment: CDR1 MDHEN and CDR2 SYDVKM. DNA for the CDR3: TGTGCCATTTCCTCCCCACAAGCCTACGAGCAGTACTTC. Its translation is CAISSPQAYEQYF.

This clone was detected once. The gene calls are TRBV7-2 and TRBJ1-2, with D tentatively TRBD1 (5 bases). V lost 0 bases and J lost 3, with 11 bases in between. Germline V gene data show CDR1 as SGHTA and CDR2 as FQGNSA. This CDR3 is 15 amino acids long. The CDR3: CASSLARGMDYGYTF. Written as DNA, the CDR3 is TGTGCCAGCAGCTTAGCTAGGGGTATGGACTATGGCTACACCTTC. Using reference TRBV7-2 and TRBJ1-2 for the parts outside the CDR3, the full variable domain is GAGVSQSPSNKVTEKGKDVELRCDPISGHTALYWYRQSLGQGLEFLIYFQGNSAPDKSGLPSDRFSAERTGGSVSTLTIQRTQQEDSAVYLCASSLARGMDYGYTFGSGTRLTVV.

In DNA form, the CDR3 reads TGTGCCAGCAGTCTGATGGACAGAAGCTATGGCTACACCTTC. It codes for CASSLMDRSYGYTF. The gene calls are TRBV6-5 and TRBJ1-2; D possibly corresponds to TRBD1 (6 bases). Deletions cut 5 bases from V and 4 bases from J, with 14 bases between. This CDR3 contains 14 residues. Germline loops: CDR1 MNHEY, CDR2 SVGAGI.